Listed here are 26 T cell receptor beta chains from one sample, sequenced in a study of blood T cell repertoires in COVID-19. Sequencing used immunoSEQ multiplex PCR; TCRdb keeps in-frame clones, though not all of them. The table shows approximately 69,000 clones, with about 80% occurring only once. Sequencing was done on a sample of peripheral blood. The receptor source for this set is an elderly woman with acute or convalescent COVID-19.

The V call is TRBV9, the J call TRBJ2-7; possibly TRBD1 for D (6 bases). The CDR3 loop spans 15 amino acids. Trimming pared 0 bases from V and 0 bases from J, leaving 10 bases between. Germline V gene lookup returns CDR1 SGDLS and CDR2 YYNGEE. The CDR3 is CASSVEVGGSYEQYF. CDR3 coding DNA: TGTGCCAGCAGCGTAGAGGTAGGGGGCTCCTACGAGCAGTACTTC.

The rearrangement joins TRBV7-9 to TRBJ1-1, with TRBD1 identical over 10 bases. This CDR3 is 16 amino acids long. Germline values: CDR1 SEHNR, CDR2 FQNEAQ (reference sequence). With V trimmed by 5 bases and J by 1 base, 7 bases remained unmatched. The CDR3 reads CASSLGQGVGNTEAFF. The CDR3 DNA reads as TGTGCCAGCAGCCTCGGACAGGGGGTAGGGAACACTGAAGCTTTCTTT.

The count of this clone is one. The chain joins TRBV6-1 to TRBJ1-2, with D tentatively TRBD1 (6 bases). V lost 2 bases, J lost 7 bases, and 17 bases lay in between. Germline values: CDR1 MNHNS, CDR2 SASEGT. This CDR3 is built from 15 residues. This chain's CDR3 is CASSERGGAVSGYTF. The CDR3 DNA reads as TGTGCCAGCAGTGAAAGGGGGGGCGCGGTATCTGGCTACACCTTC.

The chain uses TRBV19 and TRBJ1-2, with a possible D match to TRBD1 (5 bases). The CDR3 extends over 13 amino acids. CDR1 and CDR2 (germline): LNHDA, SQIVND (reference sequence). Trimming shortened V by 3 bases and J by 4 bases, and 9 bases separated the two germline ends. The CDR3 protein is CASSIDRPYGYTF. CDR3 sequence (DNA): TGTGCCAGTAGTATCGACAGACCCTATGGCTACACCTTC.

The table lists this clone with a count of one. V gene TRBV6-5 combines with J gene TRBJ2-1, with a weak D call TRBD2 (7 bases). The germline V gene encodes CDR1 MNHEY and CDR2 SVGAGI. The CDR3 extends over 14 amino acids. V lost 7 bases and J lost 0, with 10 bases in between. This CDR3 reads CASKGGASYNEQFF. The CDR3 nucleotides read TGTGCCAGCAAGGGGGGGGCCTCCTACAATGAGCAGTTCTTC.

V usage is TRBV5-4 and J usage is TRBJ2-5; TRBD1 is a possible D gene (6 bases). Germline CDR1 SGHNT, CDR2 YYREEE (reference sequence). This CDR3 has 13 residues. The V gene lost 4 bases and the J gene lost 10 bases, with 17 bases spanning the gap. CDR3 loop: CASSQNTQGFQYF. CDR3 nucleotides: TGTGCCAGCAGCCAAAATACACAGGGCTTCCAGTACTTC.

This clone showed up just a few times. The chain carries TRBV24-1 and TRBJ2-1, with D possibly being TRBD2 (5 bases). Germline values: CDR1 KGHDR, CDR2 SFDVKD. CDR3 length: 15 residues. Trimming took off 1 base at V and 2 bases at J, with 8 bases between the two ends. CDR3 amino acids: CATSDLAEAYNEQFF. Written as DNA, the CDR3 is TGTGCCACCAGTGATTTAGCGGAGGCCTACAATGAGCAGTTCTTC.

A word on this clone: The sample has other DNA sequences that encode this CDR3 too. The V gene is TRBV11-3, the J gene TRBJ1-3, with D possibly matching TRBD1 (5 bases). This CDR3 contains 15 residues. Trimming took 5 bases from V and 2 from J, leaving 13 bases between them. Germline V gives CDR1 SGHNT, CDR2 YENEEA. CDR3 nucleotides: TGTGCCAGCAGCCCGGGCCAGGGTCCTGGAAACACCATATATTTT. Protein sequence: CASSPGQGPGNTIYF.

The genes are TRBV7-2 and TRBJ2-7; 11 nucleotides line up with TRBD1. Germline CDR1 is SGHTA and CDR2 is FQGNSA. There are 14 residues in the CDR3. The junction had 4 bases not matched to a gene; V was cut back by 5 bases and J by 4 bases. CDR3 in amino acids: CASSMDRGHYEQYF. In nucleotides, the CDR3 is TGTGCCAGCAGCATGGACAGGGGGCATTACGAGCAGTACTTC. The whole variable domain, filled in from reference TRBV7-2 and TRBJ2-7, reads GAGVSQSPSNKVTEKGKDVELRCDPISGHTALYWYRQSLGQGLEFLIYFQGNSAPDKSGLPSDRFSAERTGGSVSTLTIQRTQQEDSAVYLCASSMDRGHYEQYFGPGTRLTVT.

The chain joins TRBV4-2 to TRBJ2-7; 9 nucleotides agree with TRBD2. V trimming: 2 bases; J trimming: 4 bases; junction bases outside the gene matches: 6. Germline CDR1 reads LGHNA; CDR2 reads YNFKEQ. The CDR3 sequence is 15 residues long. CDR3 sequence: CASSQPGLASYEQYF. The CDR3 DNA sequence: TGTGCCAGCAGCCAACCGGGACTAGCCTCGTACGAGCAGTACTTC.

The CDR3 DNA is TGTGCCAGCTCACCATTACAGGGGGTGGATACGCAGTATTTT. Translating gives CASSPLQGVDTQYF. This sequence joins TRBV18 and TRBJ2-3, with 8 bases that match TRBD1. CDR1 KGHSH and CDR2 LQKENI come from the germline V gene. The CDR3 sequence is 14 residues long. Losses at the gene ends were 2 bases for V and 6 bases for J; bases not matched to a gene: 4.

This clone was counted a few times. The sample has other DNA sequences that encode this CDR3 too. CDR3 loop: CASSPGQSYEQYF. In DNA, the CDR3 is TGTGCCAGCAGCCCGGGACAGTCCTACGAGCAGTACTTC. This rearrangement joins TRBV27 to TRBJ2-7, with 7 bases matching TRBD1. The trim removed 6 bases at V and 1 base at J, leaving 3 bases unmatched. The germline gives CDR1 MNHEY, CDR2 SMNVEV (reference sequence). The CDR3 has 13 residues.

The chain has TRBV7-7 and TRBJ2-3, with a weak D call TRBD1 (6 bases). The CDR3 length is 18 residues. Germline CDR1 reads SSHAT; CDR2 reads FNYEAQ (reference sequence). V lost 5 bases and J lost 0, with 21 bases in between. The CDR3 is CASSPEQGILTSTDTQYF. The DNA for the CDR3 is TGTGCCAGCAGCCCAGAGCAGGGGATCCTAACTAGCACAGATACGCAGTATTTT.

This clone turned up a few times. This chain joins TRBV7-2 and TRBJ1-1; D unclear. Germline V CDR1 and CDR2: SGHTA, FQGNSA. The length of the CDR3 is 13 residues. The ends were cut back, 3 bases at V and 4 bases at J, with 9 bases in the middle. The CDR3 reads CASSFAGPTEAFF. The CDR3 bases are TGTGCCAGCAGCTTCGCGGGTCCCACTGAAGCTTTCTTT. Full variable domain (missing parts from reference TRBV7-2 and TRBJ1-1): GAGVSQSPSNKVTEKGKDVELRCDPISGHTALYWYRQSLGQGLEFLIYFQGNSAPDKSGLPSDRFSAERTGGSVSTLTIQRTQQEDSAVYLCASSFAGPTEAFFGQGTRLTVV.

This clone was found a few times. The chain couples TRBV4-2 to TRBJ1-2; D uncertain. V was clipped by 0 bases and J by 1 base, with 9 bases between them. This CDR3 spans 15 amino acids. The germline gives CDR1 LGHNA, CDR2 YNFKEQ. Written as DNA, the CDR3 is TGTGCCAGCAGCCAAGATCGGCCAGGTAACTATGGCTACACCTTC. Amino acids: CASSQDRPGNYGYTF.

This clone was counted once. The rearrangement joins TRBV3-1 (or the pseudogene TRBV3-2) to TRBJ2-3; tentative D call: TRBD2 (6 bases). V shed 3 bases and J shed 0 bases, with 13 bases lying between them. The CDR3 extends over 16 amino acids. Germline CDR1 LGHDT, CDR2 YNNKEL (reference sequence). The CDR3 DNA reads as TGTGCCAGCAGCCATGAACTTCGGGGGAGCACAGATACGCAGTATTTT. Its protein is CASSHELRGSTDTQYF.

CDR3 DNA sequence: TGTGCCAGCAGCGCTGGGGGACTAGCGAGGGTGGATACGCAGTATTTT. It is translated as CASSAGGLARVDTQYF. This chain connects TRBV9 to TRBJ2-3; 10 nucleotides match TRBD2. V was pared by 3 bases and J by 6 bases, with 10 bases of the junction left unmatched. The CDR3 length is 16 residues. The germline gives CDR1 SGDLS, CDR2 YYNGEE.

The V and J genes are TRBV29-1 and TRBJ1-1; D is unresolved. Trimming took 6 bases from V and 3 from J, leaving 11 bases between them. The CDR3 spans 12 residues. In germline, CDR1 is SQVTM, CDR2 ANQGSEA. The DNA for the CDR3 is TGCAGCGTCCCGACTAGGGACACTGAAGCTTTCTTT. This sequence encodes CSVPTRDTEAFF.

The chain is built from TRBV5-1 and TRBJ1-1, with D possibly being TRBD1 (5 bases). Per germline, CDR1 SGHRS and CDR2 YFSETQ. The CDR3 extends over 14 amino acids. V shed 2 bases and J shed 7 bases, with 15 bases lying between them. The CDR3 is CASSLMGGDGEAFF. CDR3 in DNA: TGCGCCAGCAGCTTAATGGGAGGGGACGGTGAAGCTTTCTTT.

This clone was recorded a few times. As DNA, the CDR3 is TGTGCCAGCAGGGCGATCCCGGGACTAGCGGGCCCCTCGGCGGCCCAGTACTTC. Its translation: CASRAIPGLAGPSAAQYF. V usage is TRBV28 and J usage is TRBJ2-5; 12 bases are shared with TRBD2. The junction had 20 bases not matched to a gene; V was cut back by 6 bases and J by 9 bases. There are 18 residues in the CDR3. Germline lookup yields CDR1 MDHEN and CDR2 SYDVKM. The variable domain in full, completed from reference TRBV28 and TRBJ2-5, reads DVKVTQSSRYLVKRTGEKVFLECVQDMDHENMFWYRQDPGLGLRLIYFSYDVKMKEKGDIPEGYSVSREKKERFSLILESASTNQTSMYLCASRAIPGLAGPSAAQYFGPGTRLLVL.

The chain couples TRBV28 to TRBJ2-1; 9 nucleotides agree with TRBD1. CDR3 size: 15 residues. The V segment lost 5 bases and the J segment 6 bases; nucleotides outside the gene matches: 8. Germline V gene sequence: CDR1 MDHEN, CDR2 SYDVKM. The CDR3 region is CASSPGQGAGNEQFF. CDR3 coding DNA: TGTGCCAGCAGTCCGGGACAGGGTGCAGGCAATGAGCAGTTCTTC.

The CDR3 coding sequence is TGTGCTAGTGGTTTGGTTGTGGGGCCCGGGGAGCTGTTTTTT. Translation: CASGLVVGPGELFF. This chain links TRBV12-5 with TRBJ2-2, with D tentatively TRBD1 (5 bases). The CDR3 is 14 amino acids. The V end lost 0 bases, the J end lost 6 bases, and 8 bases lay between the germline ends. Per the germline V gene, CDR1 is LGHNT and CDR2 is FRNRAP.

The rearrangement uses TRBV28 and TRBJ2-7; tentatively, D is TRBD2 (5 bases). Germline loops: CDR1 MDHEN, CDR2 SYDVKM. V lost 3 bases and J 4 bases, leaving 16 bases between the germline ends. This CDR3 region has 15 residues. The CDR3 DNA sequence: TGTGCCAGCAGTTTCGAGGGCCTCACACCTTACGAGCAGTACTTC. This gives the protein CASSFEGLTPYEQYF.

This clone was detected a few times. This chain uses TRBV19 with TRBJ1-6; 8 bases are a match to TRBD1. The germline gives CDR1 LNHDA, CDR2 SQIVND (reference sequence). The CDR3 runs to 17 residues. V shed 6 bases, J shed 7 bases, and the junction held 14 bases outside the gene matches. The CDR3 coding sequence is TGTGCCAGTAGCCTTGGACAGGGTGGGACCGGGAATTCACCCCTCCACTTT. Protein: CASSLGQGGTGNSPLHF.

The genes are TRBV19 and TRBJ1-2, with a possible D match to TRBD1 (5 bases). V lost 4 bases and J 1 base, leaving 16 bases between the germline ends. The CDR3 is 16 amino acids. Germline-derived CDR1 and CDR2 are LNHDA and SQIVND (reference sequence). The CDR3 region has the DNA TGTGCCAGTAGTACCCCCCAGGGCCGAATTAACTATGGCTACACCTTC. This encodes CASSTPQGRINYGYTF.

This chain uses TRBV6-5 with TRBJ2-7; 9 bases match TRBD2. Per germline, CDR1 MNHEY and CDR2 SVGAGI. There are 13 residues in the CDR3. V was clipped by 5 bases and J by 3 bases; unmatched bases: 2. CDR3 region: CASSRSGGYEQYF. The CDR3 nucleotides are TGTGCCAGCAGTCGTAGCGGGGGCTACGAGCAGTACTTC.